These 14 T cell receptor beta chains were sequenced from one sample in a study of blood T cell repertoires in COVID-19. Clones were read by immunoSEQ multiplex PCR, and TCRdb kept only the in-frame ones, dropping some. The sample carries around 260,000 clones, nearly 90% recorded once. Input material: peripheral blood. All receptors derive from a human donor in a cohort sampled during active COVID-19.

Here the CDR3 DNA reads TGTGCCACCAGTTCTCCCCGGACAGATACGCAGTATTTT. Protein sequence: CATSSPRTDTQYF. This chain uses TRBV24-1 with TRBJ2-3; the D is unclear. This CDR3 spans 13 amino acids. Germline assignment: CDR1 KGHDR and CDR2 SFDVKD. V dropped 6 bases and J dropped 3 bases, with 9 bases sitting between them.

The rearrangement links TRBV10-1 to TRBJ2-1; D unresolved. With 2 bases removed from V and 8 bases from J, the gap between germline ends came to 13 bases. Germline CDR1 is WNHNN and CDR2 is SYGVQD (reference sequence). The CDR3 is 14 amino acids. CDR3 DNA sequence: TGCGCCAGCAGTGAGGGCTCCTCCGTCGATGAGCAGTTCTTC. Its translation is CASSEGSSVDEQFF.

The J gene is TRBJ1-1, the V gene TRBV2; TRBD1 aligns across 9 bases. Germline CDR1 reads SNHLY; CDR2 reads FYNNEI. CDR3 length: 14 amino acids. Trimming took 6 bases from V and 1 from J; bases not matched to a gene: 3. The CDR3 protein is CASSATGGNTEAFF. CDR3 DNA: TGTGCCAGCAGCGCGACAGGGGGGAACACTGAAGCTTTCTTT.

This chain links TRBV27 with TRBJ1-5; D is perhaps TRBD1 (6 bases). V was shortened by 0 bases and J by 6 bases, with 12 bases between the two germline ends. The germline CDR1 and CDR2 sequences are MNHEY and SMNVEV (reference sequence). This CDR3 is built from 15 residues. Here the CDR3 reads CASSLSGAGTQPQHF. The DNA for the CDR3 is TGTGCCAGCAGTTTATCGGGGGCAGGGACTCAGCCCCAGCATTTT.

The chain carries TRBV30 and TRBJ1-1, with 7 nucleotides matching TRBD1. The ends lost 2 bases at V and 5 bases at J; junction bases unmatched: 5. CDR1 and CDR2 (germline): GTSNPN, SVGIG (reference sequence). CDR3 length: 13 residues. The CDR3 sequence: CAWSPTGPTEAFF. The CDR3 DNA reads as TGTGCCTGGAGTCCGACAGGGCCAACTGAAGCTTTCTTT. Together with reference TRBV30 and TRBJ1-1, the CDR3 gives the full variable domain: SQTIHQWPATLVQPVGSPLSLECTVEGTSNPNLYWYRQAAGRGLQLLFYSVGIGQISSEVPQNLSASRPQDRQFILSSKKLLLSDSGFYLCAWSPTGPTEAFFGQGTRLTVV.

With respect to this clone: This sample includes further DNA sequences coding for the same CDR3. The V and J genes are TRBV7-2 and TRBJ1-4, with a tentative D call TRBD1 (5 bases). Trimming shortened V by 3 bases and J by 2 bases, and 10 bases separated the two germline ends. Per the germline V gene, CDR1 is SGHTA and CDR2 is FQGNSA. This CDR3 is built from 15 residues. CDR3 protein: CASSFDRGTNEKLFF. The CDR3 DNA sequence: TGTGCCAGCAGCTTTGACAGAGGCACTAATGAAAAACTGTTTTTT.

CDR3 sequence (DNA): TGCAGCGTGGCCTTACAGGGCAGGATGAACACTGAAGCTTTCTTT. Protein: CSVALQGRMNTEAFF. The chain is built from TRBV29-1 and TRBJ1-1, with a weak D call TRBD1 (6 bases). Germline CDR1 is SQVTM and CDR2 is ANQGSEA. CDR3 length: 15 amino acids. The germline V and J ends were trimmed by 6 bases and 0 bases, with 17 bases remaining between them.

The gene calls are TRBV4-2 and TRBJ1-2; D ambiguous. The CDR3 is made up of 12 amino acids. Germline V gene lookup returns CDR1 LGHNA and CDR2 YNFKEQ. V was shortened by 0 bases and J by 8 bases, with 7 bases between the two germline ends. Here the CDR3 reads CASSQEWRGYTF. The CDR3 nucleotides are TGTGCCAGCAGCCAAGAGTGGAGAGGCTACACCTTC.

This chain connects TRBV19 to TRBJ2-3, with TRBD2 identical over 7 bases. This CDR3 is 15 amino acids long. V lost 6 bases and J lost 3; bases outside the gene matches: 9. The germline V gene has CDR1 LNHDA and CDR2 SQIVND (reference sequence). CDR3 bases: TGTGCCAGTAGCTCCGGCGGGAGAAAAACAGATACGCAGTATTTT. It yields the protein CASSSGGRKTDTQYF.

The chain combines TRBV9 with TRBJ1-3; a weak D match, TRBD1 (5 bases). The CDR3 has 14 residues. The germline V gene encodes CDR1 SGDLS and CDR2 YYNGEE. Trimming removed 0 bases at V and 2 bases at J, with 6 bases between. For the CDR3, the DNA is TGTGCCAGCAGCGTAGTAGGGGCTGGAAACACCATATATTTT. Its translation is CASSVVGAGNTIYF.

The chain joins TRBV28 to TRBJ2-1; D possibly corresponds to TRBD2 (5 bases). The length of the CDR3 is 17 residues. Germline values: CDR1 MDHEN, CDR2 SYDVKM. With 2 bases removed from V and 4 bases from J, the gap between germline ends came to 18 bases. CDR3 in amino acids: CASSLTRLDPLYNEQFF. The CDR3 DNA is TGTGCCAGCAGTTTAACTAGACTTGACCCCCTATACAATGAGCAGTTCTTC.

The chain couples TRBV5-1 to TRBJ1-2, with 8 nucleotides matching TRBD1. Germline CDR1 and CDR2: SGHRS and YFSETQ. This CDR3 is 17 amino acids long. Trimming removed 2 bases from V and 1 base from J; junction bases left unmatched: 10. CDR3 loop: CASSLEFDRGNNYGYTF. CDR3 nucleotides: TGCGCCAGCAGCTTAGAATTCGACAGGGGAAATAACTATGGCTACACCTTC.

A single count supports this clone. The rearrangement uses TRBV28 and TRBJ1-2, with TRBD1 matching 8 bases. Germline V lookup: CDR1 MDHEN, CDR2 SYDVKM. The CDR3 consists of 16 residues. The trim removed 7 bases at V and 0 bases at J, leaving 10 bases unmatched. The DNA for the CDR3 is TGTGCCAGCACTACCAGGTTGACAGGGGCTAACTATGGCTACACCTTC. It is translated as CASTTRLTGANYGYTF.

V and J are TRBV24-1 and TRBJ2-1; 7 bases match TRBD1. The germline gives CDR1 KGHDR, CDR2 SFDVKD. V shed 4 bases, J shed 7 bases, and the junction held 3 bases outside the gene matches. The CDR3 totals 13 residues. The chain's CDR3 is CATSEHRGNEQFF. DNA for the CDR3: TGTGCCACCAGTGAACACAGGGGTAATGAGCAGTTCTTC.